This record covers a single T cell receptor (beta chain). The antigen is undetermined. The CDR3 runs 13 residues. In germline, CDR1 is SNHLY, CDR2 FYNNEI. J gave up 7 bases and V 4 bases, and 7 bases lay outside the gene matches. Time point denoted: week 47, end of study. Each dose delivered 300 ug of mutant IDH1 20-mer peptide subcutaneously with imiquimod. The data are from a study of a mutant IDH1 vaccine in newly diagnosed glioma. The assay was immunoSEQ multiplex PCR, and TCRdb's table has in-frame clones only and misses some. This sample has approximately 30,000 clones, with around 90% found just once.

The specimen was PBMCs, collected from a glioma patient whose treatment included an IDH1 peptide vaccine. The sequence was obtained from a woman aged 40 to 50 with glioma. V and J are TRBV2 and TRBJ2-7; 7 bases match TRBD1. The CDR3 region has the DNA TGTGCCAGCAGTGGACAGGGATCGAATGAGCAGTACTTC. This encodes CASSGQGSNEQYF. Drawing the rest from reference TRBV2 and TRBJ2-7, the complete variable domain is EPEVTQTPSHQVTQMGQEVILRCVPISNHLYFYWYRQILGQKVEFLVSFYNNEISEKSEIFDDQFSVERPDGSNFTLKIRSTKLEDSAMYFCASSGQGSNEQYFGPGTRLTVT.